This entry describes one T cell receptor beta chain. Its antigen is currently not known. Base qualities are not recorded, but no much larger clone differs from it by a single base. The immunoSEQ Assay, a bias-controlled multiplex PCR, was used to amplify TCRbeta CDR3 regions from genomic DNA. From the authors' description of their analysis: The number of nucleated cells in each sample was estimated from the amplification of reference gene primers within the assay. To quantify the absolute abundance of each unique TCRbeta CDR3 rearrangement, sequence reads were collapsed and filtered. For each sample, productive Simpson clonality was calculated by taking the square root of Simpson's diversity index across productive rearrangements. The source is immuneACCESS, and TCRdb retained only in-frame sequences with V and J called. Part of the clones is not carried over; for the studies checked, unresolved V genes explain less than half of this, and the remainder is unexplained. V, J and clone size are taken as reported in that table, and D and trimming were inferred from the DNA itself. The sample profile shows about 330,000 clones; approximately 88% of them were found once. The biggest ten clones account for around 4% of the sample.

The data originate from a study of blood T cell repertoires in COVID-19 (TCRdb year 2020). With respect to the entire study: Samples covering the acute and convalescent phases of COVID-19 were provided by collaborators in the United States, Italy and Spain. The prospective study material was composed of cDNA or gDNA derived from T cells, B-cell-depleted T cells, or PBMCs. The dataset comprised deeply sampled blood TCRbeta repertoires from subjects exposed to, actively infected with, or recovered from COVID-19. A freely available public database, intended as a resource for researchers studying the immune response to SARS-CoV-2, is where the repertoires were released. Samples were obtained from the ongoing ImmuneRACE study (first 160 participants) and from 1,254 subjects provided by 6 global collaborators. A de-identified subject ID, COVID-19 status, age in years and sex were almost always included in the sample metadata. Where available, HLA class I and class II types were obtained from metadata supplied by the sample provider rather than from assay-based typing.

Overall results and qualifications from the work: The quantity of clinical and demographic metadata differed by source and by participant and was supplied without curation.

The collaborating institutions used their own protocols to collect whole blood in K2EDTA tubes. For TCRbeta analysis, collaborators shipped samples in one of three forms: frozen whole blood, isolated PBMCs, or DNA extracted from either of those sample types. The TCR comes from a woman aged 45-65 years with active or convalescent COVID-19. The sample taken for sequencing was peripheral blood.

In nucleotide form, the sequence is TGTGCCAGCAGTTGGACAGGGGGATCAAGTGAAGCTTTCTTT. This sequence encodes CASSWTGGSSEAFF. This receptor chain uses TRBV2 and TRBJ1-1, with 10 central nucleotides matching TRBD1. The CDR3 contains 14 residues, cysteine and phenylalanine counted. Kept here is only the CDR3 DNA, which spans 42 bases and is read in frame from base 1. The V end gives up 5 bases and the J end 7 bases, leaving 7 bases in the junction not matched to a gene. For CDR1 and CDR2, the germline V gene lists SNHLY and FYNNEI.